This TCR beta chain was identified in a study of shared clonotypes between healthy human individuals. Generated by immunoSEQ multiplex PCR, the TCRdb table keeps only in-frame clones and is missing some. The table includes over a million clones, 70% to 80% detected once. CDR1 is SGDLS, CDR2 YYNGEE, per germline. Trimming stripped 2 bases from V and 12 bases from J, with 42 bases between. This CDR3 has 21 amino acids. The clonotype was recovered from a man between 18 and 29 years old in good health. Some clones in this sample may be carry-over from other donors' samples. The sample taken for sequencing was memory CD4+ T cells from PBMCs. Subset meaning: CD45RA-negative fraction. The rearrangement uses TRBV9 and TRBJ2-7; no clear D. The CDR3 loop is CASSVPKTKQKRKDLSWGRYF. The CDR3 DNA reads as TGTGCCAGCAGCGTCCCGAAAACCAAACAGAAGAGGAAAGATCTATCATGGGGTCGGTACTTC. The full variable domain, its missing parts supplied by reference TRBV9 and TRBJ2-7, is DSGVTQTPKHLITATGQRVTLRCSPRSGDLSVYWYQQSLDQGLQFLIQYYNGEERAKGNILERFSAQQFPDLHSELNLSSLELGDSALYFCASSVPKTKQKRKDLSWGRYFGPGTRLTVT.